Listed here is a single T cell receptor beta chain. This sample was included in a study of blood T cell repertoires in COVID-19. Overall study context: The United States, Italy and Spain supplied acute and convalescent COVID-19 samples. Sources were T cells, B-cell-depleted T cells, or PBMCs; the material itself was cDNA or gDNA.

Methods used by the authors: How many nucleated cells were present was estimated from reference gene primer amplification. Measured with immunoSEQ multiplex PCR; TCRdb has only the in-frame clones, and not every one. V and J calls plus clone size are reproduced from that table; the DNA served to infer D and trimming. This table has tens of thousands of clones, about 93% appearing once. The length of the CDR3 is 12 residues. V shed 2 bases and J shed 4 bases, with 7 bases lying between them. The germline V gene encodes CDR1 SGHDT and CDR2 YYEEEE. This sequence was found in a human donor in a cohort sampled during active COVID-19. Material for sequencing was peripheral blood. The rearrangement uses TRBV5-6 and TRBJ2-7; D is possibly TRBD1 (5 bases). Here the CDR3 DNA reads TGTGCCAGCAGCTTCAGGGCTTACGAGCAGTACTTC. Translating it yields CASSFRAYEQYF.